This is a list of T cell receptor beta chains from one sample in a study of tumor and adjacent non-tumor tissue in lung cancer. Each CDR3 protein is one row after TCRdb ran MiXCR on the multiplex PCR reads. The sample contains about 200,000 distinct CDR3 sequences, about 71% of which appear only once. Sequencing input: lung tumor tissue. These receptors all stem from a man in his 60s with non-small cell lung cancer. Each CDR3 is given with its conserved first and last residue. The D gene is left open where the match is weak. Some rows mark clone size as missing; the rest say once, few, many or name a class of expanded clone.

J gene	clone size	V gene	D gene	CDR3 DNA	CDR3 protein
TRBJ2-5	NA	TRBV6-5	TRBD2	TGTGCAAGGAGTGATACCGGGACCGCGGGGGACCAGTACTTC	CARSDTGTAGDQYF
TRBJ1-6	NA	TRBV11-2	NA	TGTGCCAGCAGCCCCCCCCAGGGCAAAAGCTCCTATAATTCACCCCTCCACTTT	CASSPPQGKSSYNSPLHF
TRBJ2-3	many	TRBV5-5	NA	TGTGCCAGCAGCGCGCCGGGTCCAGATACGCAGTATTTT	CASSAPGPDTQYF
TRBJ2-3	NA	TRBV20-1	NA	TGCAGTGCAAGGGGGTGGGCGGGGTACACAGATATGCAGTCTTTT	CSARGWAGYTDMQSF
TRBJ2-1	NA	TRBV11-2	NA	TGTGCCATCATCGACCATACAGGGCATGAGCAGTTATTC	CAIIDHTGHEQLF
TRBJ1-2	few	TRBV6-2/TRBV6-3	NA	TGTGCCTCGACAGGCGGCAGGGGACCCTATGGCTACACCTTC	CASTGGRGPYGYTF
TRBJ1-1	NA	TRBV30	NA	TGTATCTGGAGTGGACCGGGGGCGGCTAGCACTGAAGCTTTCTTT	CIWSGPGAASTEAFF
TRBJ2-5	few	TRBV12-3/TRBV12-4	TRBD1	TGTGCCAGCAGTTTCGGGACAGGGGGTGGAGAGACCCAGTACTTC	CASSFGTGGGETQYF
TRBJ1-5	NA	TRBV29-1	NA	TGCAGTGTTGCCCAGGGAGAAGGCCAGGCCCAGCATTTT	CSVAQGEGQAQHF
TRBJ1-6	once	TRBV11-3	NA	TGTGCCAGTAGCGAAGGTTATCCACCCCTCCTCTTT	CASSEGYPPLLF
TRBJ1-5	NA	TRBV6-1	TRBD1	TGTGCCAGCCACGACAGGGGAGGTCAGCCCCTGCATTTT	CASHDRGGQPLHF
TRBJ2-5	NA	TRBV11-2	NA	TGTGCCGGTAGCTACACAATGGGGGGGCCAAAGGAGACCCAGAACTTC	CAGSYTMGGPKETQNF
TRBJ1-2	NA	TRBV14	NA	TGTACCAGCAGCCCCGGACGGGATGGCTACACCTTC	CTSSPGRDGYTF
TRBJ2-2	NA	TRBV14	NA	TGTGCCAGCAGCCAATCGAACACCGGGGAGCTGTTTTTT	CASSQSNTGELFF
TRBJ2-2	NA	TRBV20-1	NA	TGCAGTGCTAGGGATACGAGGGGATCAACCGGGGAGCTGTTATTT	CSARDTRGSTGELLF
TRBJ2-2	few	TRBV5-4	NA	TGTGCCAGCAGCTTGACCAGGGAGGCTGGGGAGCTGTTTTTT	CASSLTREAGELFF
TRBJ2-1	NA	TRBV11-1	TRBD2	TGTGCCATCGGCTTATCTCGGCTAGCGGAAGGCAACAATGAGCAGTTCTTC	CAIGLSRLAEGNNEQFF
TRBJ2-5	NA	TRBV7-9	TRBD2	TGTGCCAGCAGCCGTAGCGGGGGGGCAGAGACCCAGTACTTC	CASSRSGGAETQYF
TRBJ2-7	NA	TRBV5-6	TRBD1	TGTGCCGGCAGCTCGACTAACAGGGGTTCCTACGAGCTGTACTTC	CAGSSTNRGSYELYF
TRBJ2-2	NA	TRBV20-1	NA	TGCAGTGCTAGCACGGTTACCGGGGAGCTGTTTTTT	CSASTVTGELFF
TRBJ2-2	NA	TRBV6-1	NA	TGCGCCAGCAGTGAAGTCCCTTTGGAGCAAAACACCGGGGAGCTGTTTTTT	CASSEVPLEQNTGELFF
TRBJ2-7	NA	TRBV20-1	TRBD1	TGCAGTGCCGGACAGGGCTCCTACGGGCAGTACTTC	CSAGQGSYGQYF
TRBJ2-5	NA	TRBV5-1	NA	TGCGCCAGCAGCTTGGGGGTAATCGGGAAAGAGACCCAGTACTTC	CASSLGVIGKETQYF
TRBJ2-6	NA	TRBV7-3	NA	TGTGCCAGCAGCTTAAATGGTGGGGGGCTTGGGGCCAACGTCCTGACTTTC	CASSLNGGGLGANVLTF
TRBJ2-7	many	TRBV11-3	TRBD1	TGTGCCAGCAGCGTCGGACAGGGCTACGAGCAGTACTTC	CASSVGQGYEQYF
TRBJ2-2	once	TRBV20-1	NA	TGCAGTGCTAGAGAATCCACAGTATCCACCGGGGAGCTGTTTTTT	CSARESTVSTGELFF
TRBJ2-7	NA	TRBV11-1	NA	TGTGCCAGCAACGCTGGACGGCCACCCTCCTACGAGCAGTACTTC	CASNAGRPPSYEQYF
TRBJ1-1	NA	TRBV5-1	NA	TGCGCCAGCAGCTTGCAGGCCCCTCGGGGGCATACCGAAGCTTTCTTT	CASSLQAPRGHTEAFF
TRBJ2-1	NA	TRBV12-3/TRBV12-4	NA	TGTGCCAGCAGTGCAGGGGTTCCTCCGGTGAATGAGCAGTTCTTC	CASSAGVPPVNEQFF
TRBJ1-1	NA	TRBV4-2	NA	TGTGCCAGCAGCCAAGACGTACACACTGAAGCTGTCTTT	CASSQDVHTEAVF
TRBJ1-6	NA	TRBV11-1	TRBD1	TGTGCCAACAGCTTGAGACAGGGAGGAAATTCACCCCTCCACTTT	CANSLRQGGNSPLHF
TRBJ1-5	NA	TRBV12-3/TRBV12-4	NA	TGTGCCAGCAGTCGACAGGTAGGACTGCCCCAGCATTTT	CASSRQVGLPQHF
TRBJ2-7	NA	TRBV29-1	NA	TGCAGTGTTGCGACTTTCTCCTACGAGCAGTACTTC	CSVATFSYEQYF
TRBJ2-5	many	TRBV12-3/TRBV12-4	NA	TGTGCCAGCAGTTTGCGTAGTCCCTTTGCCGGGGAGACCCAGTACTTC	CASSLRSPFAGETQYF
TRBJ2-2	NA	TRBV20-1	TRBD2	TGCAGTGCTACAGCGGGATCCGGGGAAACCGGGGAGCGTTTTTTT	CSATAGSGETGERFF
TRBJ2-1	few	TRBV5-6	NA	TGTGCCAGCAGCTTGCTACGGACAGCAATTCCCCTATCCTACAATGAGCAGTTCTTC	CASSLLRTAIPLSYNEQFF
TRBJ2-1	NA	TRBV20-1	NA	TGCAGTACTAGTACTAGGACTCTCGGGGGCGATGAGCAGTTCTTC	CSTSTRTLGGDEQFF
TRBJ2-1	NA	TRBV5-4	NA	TGTGCCAGCAGCTGTATTGCGGAAGCCTACAATGAGCAGTTCTTC	CASSCIAEAYNEQFF
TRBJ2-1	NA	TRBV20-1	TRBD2	TGCAGTGCTTTACCACCTAGCGGGAGTATGGGTGGGCAGTTCTTC	CSALPPSGSMGGQFF
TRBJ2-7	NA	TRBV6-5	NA	TGTGCCAGCAGTTACACTTCGACAGGTGCCTCCTACGAGCACTACTTC	CASSYTSTGASYEHYF
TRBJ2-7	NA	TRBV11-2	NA	TGTGCCAGCAGCCACAACTCGGGGCAATACTTC	CASSHNSGQYF
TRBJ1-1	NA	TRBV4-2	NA	TGTGCCAGCAGCCAAGATGTGGACAGATTGGTGACCGAAGCTTTCTTT	CASSQDVDRLVTEAFF
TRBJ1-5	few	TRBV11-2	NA	TGTGCCAGCAGCTTAGCAGGGCAGCCCCAGCATTTT	CASSLAGQPQHF
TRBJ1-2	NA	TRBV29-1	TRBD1	TGCATCGTCGCCGGGACAGGGGCTTATGGCTACACCTTC	CIVAGTGAYGYTF
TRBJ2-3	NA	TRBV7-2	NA	TGTGCCAACGGGGGGCTGGCGGGAGTTCTGGATACGCATTATTTT	CANGGLAGVLDTHYF
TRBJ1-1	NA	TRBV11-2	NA	TGTGCCAACAGCTTACACACAGGGAGCACCGAAGCTTTCTTT	CANSLHTGSTEAFF
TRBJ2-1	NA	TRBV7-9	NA	TGTGCCAGCAGCCAAGCCGGAACGAGACACAATGAGCAGTTCTTC	CASSQAGTRHNEQFF
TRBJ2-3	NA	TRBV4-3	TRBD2	TGCGCCAGCAGCCAAGATTTAGGCGGGAGACGAGAAGCTAGGAATACGCAGTATTTT	CASSQDLGGRREARNTQYF